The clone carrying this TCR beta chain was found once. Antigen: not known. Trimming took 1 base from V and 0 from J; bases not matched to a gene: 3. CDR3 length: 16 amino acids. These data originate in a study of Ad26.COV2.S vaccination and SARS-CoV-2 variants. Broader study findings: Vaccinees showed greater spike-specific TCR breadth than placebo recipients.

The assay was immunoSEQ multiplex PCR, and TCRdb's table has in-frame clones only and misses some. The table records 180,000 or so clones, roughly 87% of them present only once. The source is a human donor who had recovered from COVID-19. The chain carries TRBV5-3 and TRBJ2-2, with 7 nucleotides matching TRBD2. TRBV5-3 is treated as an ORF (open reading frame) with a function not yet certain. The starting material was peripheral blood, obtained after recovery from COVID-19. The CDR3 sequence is CARSLLAVANTGELFF. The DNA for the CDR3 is TGTGCCAGAAGCTTGCTAGCGGTCGCGAACACCGGGGAGCTGTTTTTT.